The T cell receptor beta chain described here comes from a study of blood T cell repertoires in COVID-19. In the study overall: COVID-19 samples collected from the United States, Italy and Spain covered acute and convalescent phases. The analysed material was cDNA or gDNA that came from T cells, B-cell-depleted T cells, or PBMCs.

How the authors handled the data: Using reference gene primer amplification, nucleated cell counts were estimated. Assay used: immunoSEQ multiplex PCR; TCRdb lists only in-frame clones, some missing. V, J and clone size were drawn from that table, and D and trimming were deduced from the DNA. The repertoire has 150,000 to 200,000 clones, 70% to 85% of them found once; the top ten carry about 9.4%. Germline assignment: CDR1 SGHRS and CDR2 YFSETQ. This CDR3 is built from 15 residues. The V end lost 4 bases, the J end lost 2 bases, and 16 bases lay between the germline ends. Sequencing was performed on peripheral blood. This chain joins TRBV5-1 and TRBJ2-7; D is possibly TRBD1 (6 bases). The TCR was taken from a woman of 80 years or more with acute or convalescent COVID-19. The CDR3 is CASSPARDTPYEQYF. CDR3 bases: TGCGCCAGCAGCCCCGCCCGGGACACTCCCTACGAGCAGTACTTC.